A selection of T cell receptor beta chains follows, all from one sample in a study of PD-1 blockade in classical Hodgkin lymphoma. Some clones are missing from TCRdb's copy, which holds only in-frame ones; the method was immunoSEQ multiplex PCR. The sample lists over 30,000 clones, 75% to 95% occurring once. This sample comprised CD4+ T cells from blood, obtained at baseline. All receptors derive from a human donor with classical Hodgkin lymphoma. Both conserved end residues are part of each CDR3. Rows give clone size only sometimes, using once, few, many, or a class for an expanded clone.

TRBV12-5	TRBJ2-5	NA	CASGTTTGTVGQETQYF
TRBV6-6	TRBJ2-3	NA	CASSYSAGRGDTQYF
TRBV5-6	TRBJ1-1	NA	CASSLGGAGYTEAFF
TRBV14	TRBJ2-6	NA	CASSRPSSGRSSGANVLTF
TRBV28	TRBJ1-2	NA	CASTWEGAERGYTF
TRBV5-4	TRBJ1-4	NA	CASSQGGDYEKLFF
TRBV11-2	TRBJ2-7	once	CASSLEDGRISYEQYF
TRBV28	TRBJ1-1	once	CASRASSGHTEAFF
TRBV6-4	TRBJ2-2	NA	CASSDPSGSIGELFF
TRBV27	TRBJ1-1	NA	CASSLYRSNTEAFF
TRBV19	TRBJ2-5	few	CASSPTVQETQYF
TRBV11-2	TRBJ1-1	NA	CASSLDVNTEAFF
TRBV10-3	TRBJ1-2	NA	CAISPPPPANYGYTF
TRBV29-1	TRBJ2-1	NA	CSVGNMEGSSYNEQFF
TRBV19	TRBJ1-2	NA	CASSSPRWGSNYGYTF
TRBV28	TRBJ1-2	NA	CASTGGYGYTF
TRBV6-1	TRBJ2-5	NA	CASSEGPGPQETQYF
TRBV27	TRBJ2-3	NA	CASSRTSGADTQYF
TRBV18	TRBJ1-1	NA	CASSRGAGGNTEAFF
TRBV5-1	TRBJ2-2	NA	CASSRGTDTGELFF
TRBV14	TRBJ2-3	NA	CASSQVTENTQYF
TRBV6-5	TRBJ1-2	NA	CASSSRTNGYTF
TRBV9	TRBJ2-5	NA	CASSVGIGRGEETQYF
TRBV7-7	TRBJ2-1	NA	CASSLGFGHNEQFF
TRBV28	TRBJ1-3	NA	CASSLGQLSGNTIYF
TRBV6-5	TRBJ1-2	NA	CASSRAGTENYGYTF
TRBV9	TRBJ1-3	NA	CASTPGQGLFSGNTIYF
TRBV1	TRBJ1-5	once	CTSSQDTRGNQPQHF
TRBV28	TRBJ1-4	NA	CASGAGEKLFF
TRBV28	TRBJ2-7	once	CASSLSDRSYEQYF
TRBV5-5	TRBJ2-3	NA	CASRTRDTVVRADTQYF
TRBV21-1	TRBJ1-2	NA	CASSTSGPPLEYGYTF
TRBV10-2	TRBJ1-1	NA	CASTTQRRDTEAFF
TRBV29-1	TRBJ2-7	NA	CSALGTSGFLTYEQYF
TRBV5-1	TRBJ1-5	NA	CASSLGTGLNQPQHF
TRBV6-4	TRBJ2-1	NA	CASSVTGTGYNEQFF
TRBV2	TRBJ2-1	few	CASSSSGSRDEQFF
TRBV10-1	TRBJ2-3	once	CASIGTYEDTQYF
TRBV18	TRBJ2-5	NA	CASSPRTSGRAFYETQYF
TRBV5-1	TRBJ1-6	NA	CASSLRQGVPRSSYNSPLHF
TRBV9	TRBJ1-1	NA	CASRGSATEAFF
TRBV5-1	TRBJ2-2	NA	CASSIDRPNTGELFF
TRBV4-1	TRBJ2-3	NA	CASSQVVLSSGNTDTQYF
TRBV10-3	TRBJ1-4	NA	CAMRSPGEKLFF
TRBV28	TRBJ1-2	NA	CASSLVAGARHGYTF
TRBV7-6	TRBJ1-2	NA	CASSQIQGAHGYTF
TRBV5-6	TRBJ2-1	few	CASSLARGLVPYNEQFF
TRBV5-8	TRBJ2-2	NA	CASSPGRLAGGTGELFF
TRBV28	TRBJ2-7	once	CASIKGLAGGPQYF
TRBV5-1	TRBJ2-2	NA	CASSLDTGWAGELFF
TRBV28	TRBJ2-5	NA	CASSSRGQKETQYF
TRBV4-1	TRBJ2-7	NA	CASKSSGDYEQYF
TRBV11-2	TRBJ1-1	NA	CASSRPGGGWGNTEAFF